There are a few counts of the clone carrying this T cell receptor (beta chain). The source of the sample is a study of response to subunit inactivated influenza vaccine. This CDR3 region has 16 residues. V lost 2 bases, J lost 0 bases, and 14 bases lay in between. Germline V CDR1 and CDR2: SGHTA, FQGNSA. TCRdb re-called the RT-PCR reads with MiXCR, one entry per CDR3 protein. The table records 600,000 to 850,000 distinct CDR3 sequences, about 15% of them present only once. The chain uses TRBV7-2 and TRBJ2-7, with a weak D call TRBD1 (6 bases). This specimen consisted of PBMCs from blood, obtained 14 days before vaccination. This sequence was found in a man aged 50-59 years who received an inactivated influenza vaccine. The CDR3 DNA is TGTGCCAGCAGCTTAAGGTGGGACACACCCTCCTACGAGCAGTACTTC. It is translated as CASSLRWDTPSYEQYF.